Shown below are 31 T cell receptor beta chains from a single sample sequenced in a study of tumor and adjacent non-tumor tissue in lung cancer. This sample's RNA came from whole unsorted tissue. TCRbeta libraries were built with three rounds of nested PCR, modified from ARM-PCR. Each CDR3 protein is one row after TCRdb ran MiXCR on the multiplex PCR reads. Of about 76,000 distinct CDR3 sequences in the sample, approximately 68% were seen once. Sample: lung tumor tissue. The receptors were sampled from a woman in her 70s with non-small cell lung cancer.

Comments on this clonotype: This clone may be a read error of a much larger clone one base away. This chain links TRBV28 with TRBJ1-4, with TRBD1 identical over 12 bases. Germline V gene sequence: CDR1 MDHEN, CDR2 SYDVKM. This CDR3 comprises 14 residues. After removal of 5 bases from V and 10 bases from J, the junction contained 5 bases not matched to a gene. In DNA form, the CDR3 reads TGTGCCAGCAGTACCGGGACAGGGGGCGGAAAACTGTTTTTT. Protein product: CASSTGTGGGKLFF.

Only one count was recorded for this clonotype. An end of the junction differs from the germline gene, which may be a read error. The CDR3 nucleotides are TGCAGCGCTATGACAGGGGAGACAGGATCCGCCTATGGCTACATCTTC. Its translation: CSAMTGETGSAYGYIF. The chain links TRBV29-1 to TRBJ1-2, with 8 bases identical to TRBD1. Germline V lookup: CDR1 SQVTM, CDR2 ANQGSEA. The CDR3 runs 16 residues.

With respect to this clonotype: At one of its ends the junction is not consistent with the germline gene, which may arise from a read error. The CDR3 loop reads CSAFFNGQFF. The CDR3 DNA sequence: TGCAGCGCCTTTTTCAATGGGCAGTTCTTC. This chain joins TRBV29-1 and TRBJ2-1, with D hard to call. The germline gives CDR1 SQVTM, CDR2 ANQGSEA. The CDR3 sequence is 10 residues long.

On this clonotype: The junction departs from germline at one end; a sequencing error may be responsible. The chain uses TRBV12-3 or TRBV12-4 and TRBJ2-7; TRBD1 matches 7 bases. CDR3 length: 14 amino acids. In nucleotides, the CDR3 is TGTACCAGCAATTTGAACAGGGGAGTGCCGGCGCAGTACTTC. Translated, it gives CTSNLNRGVPAQYF.

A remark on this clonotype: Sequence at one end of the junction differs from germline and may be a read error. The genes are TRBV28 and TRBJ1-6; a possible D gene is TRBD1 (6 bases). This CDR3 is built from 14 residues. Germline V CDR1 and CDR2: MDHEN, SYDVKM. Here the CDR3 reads CASYRRGADSPFHF. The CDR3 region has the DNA TGTGCCAGCTACAGACGGGGGGCGGATTCACCCTTCCACTTT.

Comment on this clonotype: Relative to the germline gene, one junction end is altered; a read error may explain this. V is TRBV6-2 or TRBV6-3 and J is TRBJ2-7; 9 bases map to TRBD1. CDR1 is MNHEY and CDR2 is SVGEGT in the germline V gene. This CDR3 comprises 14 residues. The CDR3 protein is CDSTVDRGPYERYF. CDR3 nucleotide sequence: TGTGACAGCACCGTGGACAGGGGCCCCTACGAGCGGTACTTC.

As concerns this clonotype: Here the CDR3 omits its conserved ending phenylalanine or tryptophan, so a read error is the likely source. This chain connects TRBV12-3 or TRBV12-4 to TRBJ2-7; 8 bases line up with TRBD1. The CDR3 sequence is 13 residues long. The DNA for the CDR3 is TGTGCCTGCAGTGGTACAGGGGGCTACGAGCAGTACTCC. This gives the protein CACSGTGGYEQYS.

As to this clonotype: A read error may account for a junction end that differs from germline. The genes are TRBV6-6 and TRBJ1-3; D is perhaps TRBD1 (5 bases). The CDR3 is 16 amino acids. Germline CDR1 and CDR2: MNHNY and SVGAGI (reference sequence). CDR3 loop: CTSSMGGDYSGNSIYF. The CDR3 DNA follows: TGTACCAGCAGTATGGGGGGGGACTACTCTGGAAACAGCATATATTTT.

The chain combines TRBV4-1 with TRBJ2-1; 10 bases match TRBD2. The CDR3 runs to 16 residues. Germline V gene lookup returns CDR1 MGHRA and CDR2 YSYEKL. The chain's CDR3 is CANSLDSGRALGEQFF. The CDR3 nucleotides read TGCGCGAACAGCCTAGACAGCGGGAGGGCCTTGGGTGAGCAGTTCTTC.

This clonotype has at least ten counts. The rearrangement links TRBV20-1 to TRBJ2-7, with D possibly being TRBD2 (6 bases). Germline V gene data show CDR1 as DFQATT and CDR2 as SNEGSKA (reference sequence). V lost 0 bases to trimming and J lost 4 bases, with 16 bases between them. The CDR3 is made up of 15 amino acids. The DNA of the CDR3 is TGCAGTGCTAGAGATCATTCGGGAGTAAATTACGAGCAGTACTTC. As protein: CSARDHSGVNYEQYF.

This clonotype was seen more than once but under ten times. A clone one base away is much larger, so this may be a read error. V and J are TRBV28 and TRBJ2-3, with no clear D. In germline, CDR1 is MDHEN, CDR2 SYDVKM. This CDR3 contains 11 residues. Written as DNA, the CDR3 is TGTGCCAGCAGTCGCCGAGATATGCAGTATTTT. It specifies CASSRRDMQYF.

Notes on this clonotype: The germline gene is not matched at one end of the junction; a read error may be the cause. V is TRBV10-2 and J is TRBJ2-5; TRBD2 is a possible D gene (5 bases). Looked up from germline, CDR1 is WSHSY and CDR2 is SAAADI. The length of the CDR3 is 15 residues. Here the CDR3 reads CVSSKELAETETQYF. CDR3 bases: TGCGTCAGCAGTAAGGAGCTAGCAGAGACGGAGACCCAGTACTTC.

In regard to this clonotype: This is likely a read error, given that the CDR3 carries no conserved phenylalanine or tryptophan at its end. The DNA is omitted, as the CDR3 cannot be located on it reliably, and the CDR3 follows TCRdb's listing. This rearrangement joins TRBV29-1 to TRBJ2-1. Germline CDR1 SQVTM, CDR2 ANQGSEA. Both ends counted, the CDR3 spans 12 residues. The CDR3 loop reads CSVDGEFNEKFY.

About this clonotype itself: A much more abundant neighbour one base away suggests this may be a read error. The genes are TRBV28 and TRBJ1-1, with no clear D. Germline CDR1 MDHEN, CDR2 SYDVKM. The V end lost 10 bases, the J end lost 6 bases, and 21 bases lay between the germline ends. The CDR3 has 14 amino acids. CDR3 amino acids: CATGVGLADAEAFF. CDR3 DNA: TGTGCCACTGGGGTGGGCCTGGCTGACGCTGAAGCTTTCTTT.

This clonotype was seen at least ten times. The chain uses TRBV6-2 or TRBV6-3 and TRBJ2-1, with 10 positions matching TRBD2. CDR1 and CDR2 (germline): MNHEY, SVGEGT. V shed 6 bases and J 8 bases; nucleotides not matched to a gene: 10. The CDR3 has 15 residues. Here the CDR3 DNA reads TGTGCCAGCAGCCCACTAGCGGGACCTATCGATGAGCAGTTCTTC. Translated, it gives CASSPLAGPIDEQFF.

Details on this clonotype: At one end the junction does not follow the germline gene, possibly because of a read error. CDR3 nucleotide sequence: TGTGTCAGCAACGAAGTGTGGGTAGCGGAGTACAATGTGCAGTTCTTC. It yields the protein CVSNEVWVAEYNVQFF. The chain employs TRBV6-1 and TRBJ2-1; possible D gene TRBD2, 6 bases. CDR3 length: 16 residues. Germline V gene sequence: CDR1 MNHNS, CDR2 SASEGT.

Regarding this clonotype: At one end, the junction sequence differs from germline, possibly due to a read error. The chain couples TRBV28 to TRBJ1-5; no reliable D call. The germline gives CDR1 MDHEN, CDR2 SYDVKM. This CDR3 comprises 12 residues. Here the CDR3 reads CASCFPSRPQHF. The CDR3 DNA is TGTGCCAGCTGTTTCCCCTCGCGTCCCCAGCATTTT.

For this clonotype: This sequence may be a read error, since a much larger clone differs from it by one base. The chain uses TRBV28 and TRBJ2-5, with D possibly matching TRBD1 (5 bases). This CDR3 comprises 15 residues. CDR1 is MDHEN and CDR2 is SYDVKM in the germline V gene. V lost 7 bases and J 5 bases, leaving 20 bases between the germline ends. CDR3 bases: TGTGCCAGCAATTCCCTGCAAGGGGCTGTGGAGACCCAGTACTTC. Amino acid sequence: CASNSLQGAVETQYF.

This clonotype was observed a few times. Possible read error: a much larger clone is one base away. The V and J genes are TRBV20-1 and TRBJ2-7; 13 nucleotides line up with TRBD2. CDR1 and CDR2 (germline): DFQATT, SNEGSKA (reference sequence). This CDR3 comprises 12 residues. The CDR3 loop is CSGTSGGSEEYF. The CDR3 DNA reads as TGCAGTGGGACTAGCGGGGGCTCCGAGGAGTACTTC.

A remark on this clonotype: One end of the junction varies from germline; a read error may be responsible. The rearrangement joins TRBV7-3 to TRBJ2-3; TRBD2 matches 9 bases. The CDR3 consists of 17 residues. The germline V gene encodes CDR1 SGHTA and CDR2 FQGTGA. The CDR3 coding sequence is TGTGCCAGCAGCCCCCCCTCCGGCGGGAGGGGCACAGATAAGCAGTATTTT. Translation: CASSPPSGGRGTDKQYF.

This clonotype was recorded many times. Here the CDR3 DNA reads TGTGCCAGCAGCCCCCCGACTCGTCGGGTAGTGGAAGATGGCTACACCTTC. This translates into CASSPPTRRVVEDGYTF. This rearrangement joins TRBV7-9 to TRBJ1-2; no firm D call. CDR3 length: 17 residues. Looked up from germline, CDR1 is SEHNR and CDR2 is FQNEAQ (reference sequence). Between the trimmed V and J ends, which lost 5 bases and 6 bases, there was a span of 25 bases.

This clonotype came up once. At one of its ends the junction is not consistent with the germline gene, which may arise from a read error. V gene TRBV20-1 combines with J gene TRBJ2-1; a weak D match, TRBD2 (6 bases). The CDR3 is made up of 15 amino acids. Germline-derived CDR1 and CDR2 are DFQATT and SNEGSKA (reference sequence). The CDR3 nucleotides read TGCAGTGCTAGAGCCGGCAGGAGGGTCAACAATGAGCGGTTCTTC. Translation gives CSARAGRRVNNERFF.

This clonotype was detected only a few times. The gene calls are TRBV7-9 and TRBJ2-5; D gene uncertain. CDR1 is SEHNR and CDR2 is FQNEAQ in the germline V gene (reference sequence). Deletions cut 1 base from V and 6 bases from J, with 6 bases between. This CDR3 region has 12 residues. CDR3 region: CASSLGTQTQYF. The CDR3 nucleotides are TGTGCCAGCAGCTTAGGTACACAGACCCAGTACTTC. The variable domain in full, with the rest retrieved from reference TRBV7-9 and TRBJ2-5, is DTGVSQNPRHKITKRGQNVTFRCDPISEHNRLYWYRQTLGQGPEFLTYFQNEAQLEKSRLLSDRFSAERPKGSFSTLEIQRTEQGDSAMYLCASSLGTQTQYFGPGTRLLVL.

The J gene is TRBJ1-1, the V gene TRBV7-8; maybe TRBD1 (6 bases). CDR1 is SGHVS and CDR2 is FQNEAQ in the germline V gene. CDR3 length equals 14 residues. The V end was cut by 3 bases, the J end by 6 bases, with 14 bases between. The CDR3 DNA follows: TGTGCCAGCAGCTTTGGACAGCTGAAAGCTGAAGCTTTCTTT. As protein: CASSFGQLKAEAFF.

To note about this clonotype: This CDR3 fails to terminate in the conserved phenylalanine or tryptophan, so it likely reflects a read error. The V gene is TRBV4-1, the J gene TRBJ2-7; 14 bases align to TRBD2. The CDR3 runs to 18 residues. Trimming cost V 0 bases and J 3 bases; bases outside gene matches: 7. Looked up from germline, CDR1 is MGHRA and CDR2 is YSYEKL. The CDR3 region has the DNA TGCGCCAGCAGCCAAGAGACTAGCGGGAGGGTCGTCGTCTACGAGCAGTACTAC. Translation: CASSQETSGRVVVYEQYY.

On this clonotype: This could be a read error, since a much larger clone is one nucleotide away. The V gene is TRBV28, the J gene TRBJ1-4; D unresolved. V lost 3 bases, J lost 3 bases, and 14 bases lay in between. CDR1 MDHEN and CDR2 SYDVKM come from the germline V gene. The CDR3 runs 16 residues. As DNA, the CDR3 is TGTGCCAGCAGTTTTACCAGTATGTCGCCTAATGAAAAACTGTTTTTT. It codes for CASSFTSMSPNEKLFF.

The CDR3: CSVVTPGRIYGYTF. In nucleotides, the CDR3 is TGCAGCGTTGTTACCCCCGGACGTATCTATGGCTACACCTTC. The genes are TRBV29-1 and TRBJ1-2; D call uncertain. The V end lost 4 bases, the J end lost 4 bases, and 16 bases lay between the germline ends. CDR3 size: 14 residues. CDR1 is SQVTM, CDR2 ANQGSEA, per germline.

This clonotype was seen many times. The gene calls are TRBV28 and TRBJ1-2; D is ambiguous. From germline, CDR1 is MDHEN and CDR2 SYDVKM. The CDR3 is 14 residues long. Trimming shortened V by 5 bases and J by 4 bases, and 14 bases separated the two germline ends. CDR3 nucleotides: TGTGCCAGCAGTACACCACCGGGCCGCTATGGCTACACCTTC. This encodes CASSTPPGRYGYTF.

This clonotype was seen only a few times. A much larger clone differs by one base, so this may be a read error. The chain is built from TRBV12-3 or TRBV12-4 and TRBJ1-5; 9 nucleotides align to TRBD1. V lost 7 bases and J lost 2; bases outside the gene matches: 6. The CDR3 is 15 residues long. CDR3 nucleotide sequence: TGTGCCAGCACCGCGGGGGACAGGGGCAATCAGCCCCAGCATTTT. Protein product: CASTAGDRGNQPQHF.

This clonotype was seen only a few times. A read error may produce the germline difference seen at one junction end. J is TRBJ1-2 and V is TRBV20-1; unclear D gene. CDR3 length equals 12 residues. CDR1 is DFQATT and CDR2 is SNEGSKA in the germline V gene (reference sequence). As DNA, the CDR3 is TGCAGTGCAGAGATCAGGTCGTATAGCTACACCTTT. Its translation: CSAEIRSYSYTF.

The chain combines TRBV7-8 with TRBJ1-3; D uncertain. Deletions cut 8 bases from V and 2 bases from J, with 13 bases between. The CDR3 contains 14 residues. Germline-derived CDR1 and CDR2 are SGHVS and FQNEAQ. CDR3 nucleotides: TGTGCCAGCGGCCGTAGGGTGGCTGGAAACACCATATATTTT. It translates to CASGRRVAGNTIYF.